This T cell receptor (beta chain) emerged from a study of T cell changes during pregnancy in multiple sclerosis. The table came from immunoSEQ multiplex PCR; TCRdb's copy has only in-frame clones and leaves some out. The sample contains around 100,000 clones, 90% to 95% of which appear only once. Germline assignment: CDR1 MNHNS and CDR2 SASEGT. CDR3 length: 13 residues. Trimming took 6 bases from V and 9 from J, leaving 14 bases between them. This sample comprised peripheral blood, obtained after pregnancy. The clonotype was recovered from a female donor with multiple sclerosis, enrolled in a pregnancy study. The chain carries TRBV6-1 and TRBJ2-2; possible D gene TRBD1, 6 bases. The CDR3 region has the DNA TGTGCCAGCAGAGGCACAGGGAGCCGGGAGCTGTTTTTT. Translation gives CASRGTGSRELFF.